This T cell receptor beta chain was observed in a study of T cells in Graves' hyperthyroidism and ophthalmopathy. The study's findings and limits: Among thyroid clonotypes expanded above 0.001, most also appeared in blood.

About this clonotype: Antigen specificity is unknown.

There were TCR beta CDR3 regions amplified from RNA transcripts. TCR CDR3 underwent first-round RT-PCR with the HTBI primer set. TCRdb redid the calling of the multiplex PCR reads with MiXCR, one entry per CDR3 protein. The top ten clones hold nearly 8.5% of a sample with 600,000 or so distinct CDR3 sequences, more than 45% of them seen once. The length of the CDR3 is 14 residues. After removal of 6 bases from V and 0 bases from J, the junction contained 5 bases not matched to a gene. The germline V gene encodes CDR1 SNHLY and CDR2 FYNNEI. Sequenced input: peripheral blood or thyroid tissue (not recorded which). The rearrangement joins TRBV2 to TRBJ2-7; 7 nucleotides match TRBD2. The TCR originated in a woman aged 18-29 years with Graves' hyperthyroidism. Here the CDR3 reads CASRRAGVSYEQYF. Written as DNA, the CDR3 is TGTGCCAGCAGGCGGGCGGGAGTCTCCTACGAGCAGTACTTC.